These 13 T cell receptor beta chains were sequenced from one sample in a study of T cells in Graves' hyperthyroidism and ophthalmopathy. Amplified regions were TCR beta CDR3 sequences from RNA transcripts. RT-PCR in the first round (using the HTBI primer set) targeted the TCR CDR3. TCRdb reanalysed the multiplex PCR reads using MiXCR and keeps one entry per CDR3 protein. The table shows roughly 650,000 distinct CDR3 sequences, with approximately 15% occurring only once. The sample taken for sequencing was blood. The origin of the receptors is a woman between 40 and 50 years old with Graves' ophthalmopathy.

This clonotype occurred many times. The V gene is TRBV30, the J gene TRBJ2-1; possibly TRBD2 for D (6 bases). Trimming removed 4 bases from V and 5 bases from J, with 12 bases in between. The germline gives CDR1 GTSNPN, CDR2 SVGIG (reference sequence). The CDR3 totals 13 residues. The CDR3 spells CAWKGDWNNEQFF. CDR3 DNA: TGTGCCTGGAAAGGGGACTGGAACAATGAGCAGTTCTTC.

The sample holds many counts of this clonotype. The chain combines TRBV30 with TRBJ1-6; 7 bases match TRBD1. Trimming removed 6 bases from V and 10 bases from J; junction bases left unmatched: 12. The CDR3 is made up of 14 amino acids. The germline gives CDR1 GTSNPN, CDR2 SVGIG (reference sequence). The CDR3 here is CACKTGRIRSPLHF. DNA for the CDR3: TGTGCCTGCAAGACAGGGAGGATTCGGTCACCCCTCCACTTT.

Many counts were recorded for this clonotype. As DNA, the CDR3 is TGTGCCAGCTCACCCGGGGCTAGCGACAATGAGCAGTTCTTC. Amino acids: CASSPGASDNEQFF. The chain recombines TRBV18 with TRBJ2-1, with TRBD2 as a possible D gene (6 bases). The germline V gene has CDR1 KGHSH and CDR2 LQKENI. V gave up 3 bases and J gave up 5 bases, with 11 bases separating them. CDR3 length equals 14 residues.

This clonotype occurred many times. The chain links TRBV12-3 or TRBV12-4 to TRBJ1-5; TRBD1 agrees at 8 bases. This CDR3 comprises 15 residues. J lost 2 bases, V lost 7 bases, and 7 bases had no gene match. The CDR3 DNA reads as TGTGCCAGCACTGACAGGGGCCAAGGCAATCAGCCCCAGCATTTT. Translating it yields CASTDRGQGNQPQHF.

This clonotype showed up many times. The chain is built from TRBV20-1 and TRBJ1-6; D is unclear. Germline V gene data show CDR1 as DFQATT and CDR2 as SNEGSKA (reference sequence). This CDR3 spans 14 amino acids. The germline V and J ends were trimmed by 3 bases and 1 base, with 7 bases remaining between them. The CDR3 DNA reads as TGCAGTGCTAGTGTGGGTTCCTATAATTCACCCCTCCACTTT. It yields the protein CSASVGSYNSPLHF.

This clonotype was seen only once. A junction boundary mismatches the germline segment, possibly from a read error. The V and J genes are TRBV5-4 and TRBJ2-1; 11 bases fit TRBD2. Per the germline V gene, CDR1 is SGHNT and CDR2 is YYREEE (reference sequence). The CDR3 is made up of 15 amino acids. The CDR3 coding sequence is TGTGCCTGCAGCTTAACTAGCGGGAGTAAGAATGAGCAGTTCTTC. Its protein is CACSLTSGSKNEQFF.

This clonotype has only a few counts. The chain joins TRBV10-3 to TRBJ2-7; 11 bases match TRBD1. Germline CDR1 is ENHRY and CDR2 is SYGVKD. The V gene end was trimmed by 6 bases and the J gene end by 1 base; junction bases not matched to a gene: 11. The CDR3 consists of 17 residues. The CDR3 nucleotides read TGTGCCATCAGCTCAGTGGGAGGGACAGGGGGATCCTACGAGCAGTACTTC. Translation gives CAISSVGGTGGSYEQYF.

CDR3 region: CASTRGTSGGSSYNEQFF. CDR3 sequence (DNA): TGTGCCAGCACCCGCGGGACTAGCGGGGGTAGCTCCTACAATGAGCAGTTCTTC. This chain joins TRBV6-1 and TRBJ2-1; 14 bases fit TRBD2. Germline CDR1 reads MNHNS; CDR2 reads SASEGT. V trimming: 7 bases; J trimming: 0 bases; junction bases outside the gene matches: 8. The CDR3 has 18 residues.

This clonotype was seen ten or more times. In nucleotides, the CDR3 is TGTGCCAGCAGTTCAGGGACGACCTACGAGCAGTACTTC. Protein sequence: CASSSGTTYEQYF. The chain links TRBV2 to TRBJ2-7; D may be TRBD1 or TRBD2 (5 bases each). CDR1 and CDR2 from the germline V gene are SNHLY and FYNNEI. The ends were cut back, 5 bases at V and 2 bases at J, with 10 bases in the middle. This CDR3 has 13 amino acids.

This clonotype was seen repeatedly, ten times or more. J is TRBJ2-3 and V is TRBV20-1; D perhaps matches TRBD2 (6 bases). Trimming removed 4 bases at V and 0 bases at J, with 17 bases between. The CDR3 length is 16 residues. Germline CDR1 is DFQATT and CDR2 is SNEGSKA (reference sequence). The CDR3 is CSATLGRSSSTDTQYF. The CDR3 coding sequence is TGCAGTGCTACCTTGGGGAGGAGTTCTAGCACAGATACGCAGTATTTT.

This clonotype was seen a handful of times. The V and J genes are TRBV7-9 and TRBJ1-2; D is ambiguous. Germline V gene lookup returns CDR1 SEHNR and CDR2 FQNEAQ (reference sequence). The V and J ends lost 3 bases and 4 bases respectively, with 9 bases between them. This CDR3 contains 13 residues. The CDR3 here is CASSFGSVYGYTF. The CDR3 region has the DNA TGTGCCAGCAGCTTCGGCTCAGTCTATGGCTACACCTTC.

In its sample, this clonotype was seen many times. This chain uses TRBV12-3 or TRBV12-4 with TRBJ1-5; 10 bases match TRBD1. The CDR3 loop spans 15 amino acids. V shed 3 bases, J shed 5 bases, and the junction held 4 bases outside the gene matches. Here the CDR3 DNA reads TGTGCCAGCAGTTTCGGAGGACAGGGGGATCAGCCCCAGCATTTT. This encodes CASSFGGQGDQPQHF.

The gene calls are TRBV4-1 and TRBJ1-1; possibly TRBD1 for D (5 bases). In germline, CDR1 is MGHRA, CDR2 YSYEKL. V was pared by 0 bases and J by 4 bases, with 12 bases between. The CDR3 length is 15 residues. The CDR3 region has the DNA TGCGCCAGCAGCCAAGAACAGGTGGCGGGCACTGAAGCTTTCTTT. The encoded protein is CASSQEQVAGTEAFF.